This T cell receptor beta chain appears in the sequencing data of a study of PD-1 blockade in mismatch repair-deficient tumors. Study details: Patients had about 13 mismatch repair-deficient cancer types and were previously treated and progressing. Study conclusions and caveats: Rapid post-treatment expansion, then contraction, generally preceding radiologic response, marked tumor-resident clones.

This clone was seen a handful of times. Its antigen is unidentified. All patients were mismatch repair deficient, assessed by either PCR or immunohistochemistry. The TCR-sequenced patients were a few responders to pembrolizumab. Sequenced by immunoSEQ multiplex PCR; TCRdb stores in-frame clones only, minus some. The top ten clones hold 20% to 25% of a sample with around 23,000 clones, approximately 86% of them seen once. In germline, CDR1 is MRHNA, CDR2 SNTAGT. The CDR3 spans 15 residues. V lost 4 bases to trimming and J lost 4 bases, with 15 bases between them. The sample consisted of peripheral blood, taken 12 weeks after starting pembrolizumab. The V gene is TRBV6-4, the J gene TRBJ2-3, with D possibly TRBD1 on 7 matching bases. This clonotype was obtained from an adult with mismatch repair-deficient cancer. CDR3 DNA: TGTGCCAGCAGTGCGGGCACAGGGGAGGCAGATACGCAGTATTTT. Protein: CASSAGTGEADTQYF.